The 23 T cell receptor beta chains in this list originate from one sample, sequenced in a study of T-cell reconstitution after alpha-beta-depleted transplantation in children. No antigen has been identified for these receptors. As it was prepared, the TCRbeta library received unique molecular identifiers. TCRdb called the PCR reads again in MiXCR, with one record for every CDR3 protein. The top ten clones hold approximately 8.2% of a sample with 330,000 or so distinct CDR3 sequences, around 7.3% of them seen once. Study observations and caveats: By one year post-transplant, T-cell counts and diversity largely arose from T cells that were newly produced.

This specimen was peripheral blood, taken 360 days after TCRalphabeta/CD19-depleted stem cell transplant. The receptors stem from a female patient aged 2-9 years who had a stem cell transplant for Fanconi anemia, so the T cells may come from the graft donor.

There are many counts of this clonotype. V and J are TRBV12-3 or TRBV12-4 and TRBJ2-5; D might be TRBD1 (5 bases). Trimming shortened V by 3 bases and J by 1 base, and 6 bases separated the two germline ends. This CDR3 comprises 13 residues. Written as DNA, the CDR3 is TGTGCCAGCAGTTTTGACAGCCAAGAGACCCAGTACTTC. This sequence encodes CASSFDSQETQYF.

In this sample, this clonotype turned up a few times. This chain uses TRBV6-5 with TRBJ2-2; TRBD2 matches at 13 bases. The CDR3 covers 18 residues. The germline V gene has CDR1 MNHEY and CDR2 SVGAGI. With 6 bases clipped from V and 1 base from J, the junction kept 8 bases outside the gene matches. Written as DNA, the CDR3 is TGTGCCAGCAGCCGAACTAGCGGGAGGGCGAGGAACACCGGGGAGCTGTTTTTT. This sequence encodes CASSRTSGRARNTGELFF.

This clonotype has a count of ten or more. J is TRBJ2-7 and V is TRBV12-3 or TRBV12-4; 9 nucleotides line up with TRBD1. This CDR3 has 13 residues. The J segment lost 6 bases and the V segment lost 7 bases, leaving 7 bases of the junction unmatched. The CDR3 reads CASNPGQGSEQYF. The CDR3 coding sequence is TGTGCCAGCAATCCGGGACAGGGTTCCGAGCAGTACTTC.

This clonotype has a handful of counts. This sequence joins TRBV13 and TRBJ2-3; TRBD2 is a possible D gene (6 bases). Germline CDR1 and CDR2: PRHDT and FYEKMQ (reference sequence). V shed 1 base and J shed 8 bases, with 13 bases lying between them. CDR3 size: 14 residues. The CDR3, as DNA: TGTGCCAGCAGCTTAGTCGCACTGGAGGGTACGCAGTATTTT. Translating it yields CASSLVALEGTQYF.

As for this clonotype: Possible read error: a much larger clone is one base away. This chain joins TRBV6-1 and TRBJ1-5; TRBD1 is a possible D gene (5 bases). The CDR3 has 14 residues. Germline V CDR1 and CDR2: MNHNS, SASEGT. The CDR3 loop reads CVSRPGFQNQPQHF. Here the CDR3 DNA reads TGTGTCAGCCGGCCAGGGTTTCAAAATCAGCCCCAGCATTTT.

This clonotype was seen at least ten times. The rearrangement uses TRBV20-1 and TRBJ2-7, with D perhaps given as TRBD1 or TRBD2 (5 bases each). Germline lookup yields CDR1 DFQATT and CDR2 SNEGSKA (reference sequence). This CDR3 has 13 amino acids. The ends were cut back, 6 bases at V and 0 bases at J, with 12 bases in the middle. This CDR3 is CSAYGADSYEQYF. CDR3 bases: TGCAGTGCCTACGGGGCAGACTCCTACGAGCAGTACTTC.

The table lists this clonotype with many counts. The chain links TRBV29-1 to TRBJ2-5; D remains unclear. The CDR3 totals 11 residues. Germline CDR1 SQVTM, CDR2 ANQGSEA. Trimming took off 8 bases at V and 4 bases at J, with 11 bases between the two ends. The CDR3 region is CSMGILETQYF. In DNA form, the CDR3 reads TGCAGCATGGGGATTCTAGAGACCCAGTACTTC. Full variable domain (remainder filled in from reference TRBV29-1 and TRBJ2-5): SAVISQKPSRDICQRGTSLTIQCQVDSQVTMMFWYRQQPGQSLTLIATANQGSEATYESGFVIDKFPISRPNLTFSTLTVSNMSPEDSSIYLCSMGILETQYFGPGTRLLVL.

In this sample, this clonotype turned up a few times. The gene calls are TRBV29-1 and TRBJ1-2; D not certain. The CDR3 loop spans 14 amino acids. Germline V gives CDR1 SQVTM, CDR2 ANQGSEA. V was clipped by 7 bases and J by 6 bases, with 21 bases between them. The CDR3 is CSAGTRTSGNGYTF. The CDR3 DNA follows: TGCAGCGCCGGAACCCGGACCTCCGGGAATGGCTACACCTTC.

The chain carries TRBV6-6 and TRBJ2-5; D is unclear. Trimming removed 5 bases from V and 5 bases from J, with 6 bases in between. Germline V lookup: CDR1 MNHNY, CDR2 SVGAGI (reference sequence). CDR3 size: 11 residues. The CDR3 loop reads CASSATETQYF. The CDR3 bases are TGTGCCAGCAGTGCAACGGAGACCCAGTACTTC.

This clonotype was picked up many times. The V gene is TRBV7-9, the J gene TRBJ2-5, with 8 positions matching TRBD1. CDR3 length equals 16 residues. Germline V gene data show CDR1 as SEHNR and CDR2 as FQNEAQ (reference sequence). The trim removed 2 bases at V and 5 bases at J, leaving 10 bases unmatched. As DNA, the CDR3 is TGTGCCAGCAGCTTAACGGCGTTGGACAGGGAGGAGACCCAGTACTTC. Translating gives CASSLTALDREETQYF.

Many counts were recorded for this clonotype. This chain links TRBV5-1 with TRBJ2-5; 7 bases map to TRBD1. CDR3 length: 15 residues. Germline V lookup: CDR1 SGHRS, CDR2 YFSETQ. The V and J ends lost 0 bases and 5 bases, in that order; junction bases with no gene match: 7. The CDR3 nucleotides read TGCGCCAGCAGCTTGGCAGGGGGTGATATTGAGACCCAGTACTTC. It is translated as CASSLAGGDIETQYF.

The table lists this clonotype with many counts. V is TRBV10-3 and J is TRBJ2-7; 9 positions match TRBD2. Germline CDR1 reads ENHRY; CDR2 reads SYGVKD. The CDR3 contains 14 residues. Losses at the gene ends were 5 bases for V and 2 bases for J; bases not matched to a gene: 4. For the CDR3, the DNA is TGTGCCATCAGTCTTAGCGGGGGCGCCTACGAGCAGTACTTC. Amino acids: CAISLSGGAYEQYF.

This clonotype was seen many times. The gene calls are TRBV29-1 and TRBJ1-1; perhaps TRBD1 as D (5 bases). Trimming pared 1 base from V and 1 base from J, leaving 10 bases between. The CDR3 length is 14 residues. The germline CDR1 and CDR2 sequences are SQVTM and ANQGSEA. The CDR3 sequence: CSVEGNRRNTEAFF. The CDR3 DNA follows: TGCAGCGTTGAAGGGAACAGGAGGAACACTGAAGCTTTCTTT.

In its sample, this clonotype was seen a few times. V and J are TRBV6-1 and TRBJ1-2, with TRBD1 as a possible D gene (6 bases). CDR3 length equals 13 residues. The germline V gene has CDR1 MNHNS and CDR2 SASEGT. V was pared by 6 bases and J by 1 base, with 9 bases between. CDR3 amino acids: CASRKDSNYGYTF. CDR3 nucleotides: TGTGCCAGCAGGAAGGACAGTAACTATGGCTACACCTTC.

The chain combines TRBV7-8 with TRBJ2-7, with TRBD1 identical over 12 bases. Trimming at V came to 5 bases and at J to 6 bases, leaving 5 bases not matched to a gene. Germline V gene lookup returns CDR1 SGHVS and CDR2 FQNEAQ. CDR3 length: 14 residues. CDR3: CASSIGTGGSEQYV. The CDR3 DNA is TGTGCCAGCAGCATCGGGACAGGGGGCTCCGAGCAGTACGTC.

This clonotype was observed at least ten times. The rearrangement joins TRBV12-3 or TRBV12-4 to TRBJ1-2, with 7 bases identical to TRBD1. The CDR3 loop spans 12 amino acids. Trimming cost V 6 bases and J 11 bases; bases outside gene matches: 9. CDR3 DNA: TGTGCCAGCAGCCCCCTGACAGGGCTATACACCTTC. It encodes CASSPLTGLYTF.

Details on this clonotype: Given a much more abundant clone one base away, this may be a read error. The chain employs TRBV28 and TRBJ1-1, with unresolved D. This CDR3 comprises 12 residues. V lost 7 bases and J 2 bases, leaving 8 bases between the germline ends. CDR1 and CDR2 from the germline V gene are MDHEN and SYDVKM. The CDR3 protein is CASIVHNTEAFF. Written as DNA, the CDR3 is TGTGCCAGCATCGTCCACAACACTGAAGCTTTCTTT.

This clonotype was counted at least ten times. V gene TRBV5-1 combines with J gene TRBJ2-7; TRBD1 matches at 8 bases. The ends lost 4 bases at V and 2 bases at J; junction bases unmatched: 11. The CDR3 has 16 amino acids. CDR1 and CDR2 from the germline V gene are SGHRS and YFSETQ. The CDR3 reads CASSIEQGVIPYEQYF. The CDR3 bases are TGCGCCAGCAGCATCGAACAGGGGGTTATACCCTACGAGCAGTACTTC. Full variable domain (remainder filled in from reference TRBV5-1 and TRBJ2-7): KAGVTQTPRYLIKTRGQQVTLSCSPISGHRSVSWYQQTPGQGLQFLFEYFSETQRNKGNFPGRFSGRQFSNSRSEMNVSTLELGDSALYLCASSIEQGVIPYEQYFGPGTRLTVT.

To note about this clonotype: A read error may explain this, as a much larger clone is one base away. Because the CDR3 is missing its conserved closing phenylalanine or tryptophan, this is likely a read error. V usage is TRBV28 and J usage is TRBJ2-1; D possibly corresponds to TRBD1 (5 bases). This CDR3 is built from 14 residues. Germline V lookup: CDR1 MDHEN, CDR2 SYDVKM. The V end lost 3 bases, the J end lost 3 bases, and 9 bases lay between the germline ends. The CDR3 is CASSFWQGYNEQFC. CDR3 sequence (DNA): TGTGCCAGCAGTTTCTGGCAGGGCTACAATGAGCAGTTCTGC.

This clonotype has ten or more counts. V gene TRBV5-1 combines with J gene TRBJ1-1; the D gene is possibly TRBD1 (5 bases). CDR3 length: 16 amino acids. Deletions cut 0 bases from V and 5 bases from J, with 17 bases between. Looked up from germline, CDR1 is SGHRS and CDR2 is YFSETQ. Written as DNA, the CDR3 is TGCGCCAGCAGCTTGGCCGTATGGGGACGTCGGACTGAAGCTTTCTTT. It specifies CASSLAVWGRRTEAFF.

This clonotype appeared many times. The chain couples TRBV13 to TRBJ2-5; D remains unclear. Trimming pared 5 bases from V and 1 base from J, leaving 8 bases between. CDR1 is PRHDT, CDR2 FYEKMQ, per germline (reference sequence). The CDR3 is 13 residues long. The CDR3 sequence: CASSQNIQETQYF. The CDR3 nucleotides are TGTGCCAGCAGCCAAAACATCCAAGAGACCCAGTACTTC.

This clonotype was detected ten times or more. The chain uses TRBV12-5 and TRBJ2-3, with unresolved D. CDR1 is LGHNT, CDR2 FRNRAP, per germline. This CDR3 spans 14 amino acids. Trimming shortened V by 5 bases and J by 1 base, and 10 bases separated the two germline ends. The CDR3 here is CASGLTLGTDTQYF. The CDR3 region has the DNA TGTGCTAGTGGTCTTACGTTGGGCACAGATACGCAGTATTTT.

The chain links TRBV28 to TRBJ1-2; D might be TRBD1 (6 bases). The germline V gene encodes CDR1 MDHEN and CDR2 SYDVKM. This CDR3 spans 13 amino acids. V was trimmed by 1 base and J by 10 bases, leaving 13 bases between them. The CDR3 coding sequence is TGTGCCAGCAGTTTATACAGGGAAAGCGACTACACCTTC. This sequence encodes CASSLYRESDYTF.